This T cell receptor beta chain came from a study of blood T cells in healthy people across ages. General study findings and limits: A strong correlation was seen between TCR beta diversity and naive T cell percentage. Compared with aged donors, long-lived donors showed fewer expanded clones, suggesting selection.

Together with a sample-barcoded 5' primer, a J-beta primer mix was included in a second PCR lasting roughly 6 to 12 cycles. Each of the samples gave a minimum of 2.5 million paired-end reads that contained CDR3. TCRdb used MiXCR to reprocess the 5' RACE reads, holding one entry per CDR3 protein. The sample has 1.5 million to 2 million distinct CDR3 sequences; roughly 43% are singletons. Healthy Caucasian individuals from Russia aged about 6 to 90 served as donors. The V and J ends lost 1 base and 3 bases respectively, with 9 bases between them. The CDR3 runs 14 residues. CDR1 and CDR2 (germline): LGHDT, YNNKEL (reference sequence). Notes on this clonotype: The antigen is undetermined.

The sequence was collected from a human donor in good health. The chain joins TRBV3-1 to TRBJ1-2, with D perhaps TRBD1 (6 bases). Input material: blood. The CDR3 is CASSQGWTDYGYTF. DNA for the CDR3: TGTGCCAGCAGCCAAGGGTGGACAGACTATGGCTACACCTTC.